A single sample gave rise to the 5 T cell receptor beta chains below, sequenced in a study of control samples from healthy donors and cancer patients. Measured with immunoSEQ multiplex PCR; TCRdb has only the in-frame clones, and not every one. The data show 79,000 or so clones, roughly 91% seen once. The sample comprised PBMCs. All receptors come from a woman between 50 and 59 years old with colorectal cancer.

The genes are TRBV7-8 and TRBJ2-3; 7 bases are shared with TRBD1. The V gene's germline CDR1 is SGHVS and CDR2 FQNEAQ. With 8 bases clipped from V and 0 bases from J, the junction kept 5 bases outside the gene matches. The CDR3 has 14 residues. CDR3 amino acids: CASGDRASTDTQYF. CDR3 coding DNA: TGTGCCAGCGGAGACAGGGCTAGCACAGATACGCAGTATTTT.

The chain joins TRBV14 to TRBJ2-6; D remains ambiguous. V gave up 1 base and J gave up 1 base, with 8 bases separating them. Germline CDR1 SGHDN, CDR2 FVKESK. The CDR3 contains 16 residues. CDR3 sequence (DNA): TGTGCCAGCAGCCAAGGTCTCCAATCTGGGGCCAACGTCCTGACTTTC. Encoded protein: CASSQGLQSGANVLTF.

The gene calls are TRBV7-2 and TRBJ2-3, with TRBD2 matching over 12 bases. The J segment lost 2 bases and the V segment lost 5 bases, leaving 2 bases of the junction unmatched. The germline gives CDR1 SGHTA, CDR2 FQGNSA. The CDR3 totals 15 residues. The CDR3 DNA sequence: TGTGCCAGCAGCCCTAGCGGGGGGGCCACAGATACGCAGTATTTT. Protein: CASSPSGGATDTQYF. Supplemented by reference TRBV7-2 and TRBJ2-3, the full variable domain reads GAGVSQSPSNKVTEKGKDVELRCDPISGHTALYWYRQSLGQGLEFLIYFQGNSAPDKSGLPSDRFSAERTGGSVSTLTIQRTQQEDSAVYLCASSPSGGATDTQYFGPGTRLTVL.

This chain connects TRBV24-1 to TRBJ2-1; 7 bases align to TRBD1. Germline values: CDR1 KGHDR, CDR2 SFDVKD. V gave up 6 bases and J gave up 0 bases; unmatched junction bases: 10. There are 17 residues in the CDR3. DNA for the CDR3: TGTGCCACCAGTAGAGGGGGAACAGGGGCCTCCTACAATGAGCAGTTCTTC. Translating it yields CATSRGGTGASYNEQFF.

The chain links TRBV4-3 to TRBJ2-3; tentatively, D is TRBD1 (8 bases). This CDR3 has 18 amino acids. Trimming stripped 0 bases from V and 3 bases from J, with 19 bases between. Germline V gene lookup returns CDR1 LGHNA and CDR2 YSLEER. The CDR3 DNA reads as TGCGCCAGCAGCCAAGATACAGGGGGGGACGTTTGGACAGATACGCAGTATTTT. Protein: CASSQDTGGDVWTDTQYF.